These 18 T cell receptor beta chains were all obtained from the same sample, sequenced in a study of CD8+ T cells in alopecia areata. It was with CD4, CD8alpha, NKG2D, NKG2ACE and other markers that pooled cutaneous lymph node cells were sorted. In each case, RNA was isolated and then reverse transcribed into cDNA as the sequencing template. Produced via immunoSEQ multiplex PCR; TCRdb's table is partial and in-frame only. Observed are 200,000 to 300,000 clones, no singletons, with the top ten taking about 1.1%. Sequencing was carried out using CD4+ T cells sorted from a lymph node. The origin of the receptors is a C3H/HeJ mouse with alopecia areata. Mouse strain MHC haplotype: H2-k.

Concerning this clone itself: Gene names and germline refer to mouse. Read coverage stops 4 residues before the CDR3 terminus; the germline J gene supplies the remainder. V and J are TRBV13-1 and TRBJ2-1; the D gene is possibly TRBD2 (7 bases). Between the trimmed V and J ends, which lost 5 bases and 0 bases, there was a span of 15 bases. This CDR3 contains 16 residues. Looked up from germline, CDR1 is NSHNY and CDR2 is SYGAGN. The chain's CDR3 is CASRGGGGPNYAEQFF. CDR3 DNA, as far as it was read: TGTGCCAGCAGGGGGGGCGGGGGCCCTAACTATGCT.

With respect to this clone: The genes and germline here are from mouse. CDR3 loop: CASSNLGTGGNTGQLYF. The CDR3 DNA, read in part, is TGTGCCAGCAGTAACCTCGGGACTGGGGGGAACACCGGG. This chain uses TRBV19 with TRBJ2-2, with 12 bases that match TRBD2. The read terminates 4 residues before the CDR3 end, so the remaining end is supplied by the germline J gene. Germline CDR1 is FNHDT and CDR2 is SITEND (reference sequence). V dropped 3 bases and J dropped 2; count of bases not matched to a gene: 5. There are 17 residues in the CDR3.

As for this clone: The genes and germline here are from mouse. The observed sequence ends 4 residues before the CDR3 terminus, with the missing tail filled in from the germline J gene. V usage is TRBV4 and J usage is TRBJ1-2; D is possibly TRBD1 (5 bases). Germline V gene lookup returns CDR1 LGHDT and CDR2 YNNKQL (reference sequence). There are 14 residues in the CDR3. Trimming cost V 6 bases and J 0 bases, with 11 bases left between them. The covered CDR3 bases are TGTGCCAGCAGAAGTCGGGGGGCAAACTCC. It specifies CASRSRGANS. In full, the CDR3 is CASRSRGANSDYTF.

In regard to this clone: The germline and genes are mouse ones. The read terminates 3 residues ahead of where the CDR3 ends, so the germline J gene completes it. The V call is TRBV13-3, the J call TRBJ1-6, with 7 nucleotides matching TRBD1. TRBJ1-6 is an ORF, and what it does is uncertain. The CDR3 has 15 residues. The trim removed 0 bases at V and 7 bases at J, leaving 4 bases unmatched. Germline values: CDR1 NNHDY, CDR2 SYVADS. CDR3 bases read: TGTGCCAGCAGTGATGAACAGGGGAGGAATTCGCCC. Encoded protein: CASSDEQGRNSP. The complete CDR3 reads CASSDEQGRNSPLYF.

A remark on this clone: All gene names here are mouse names. The read ends 3 residues before the CDR3 terminus; that terminus is restored from the germline J gene. This CDR3 is also generated by other DNA sequences in the sample. The rearrangement uses TRBV5 and TRBJ1-6; D is possibly TRBD1 (6 bases). TRBJ1-6 is an ORF, with its function uncertain. CDR1 is LGHNA, CDR2 YNLKQL, per germline (reference sequence). The CDR3 sequence is 15 residues long. The V end was cut by 1 base, the J end by 4 bases, with 8 bases between. The CDR3 protein is CASSQAGQYNSPLYF. The sequenced part of the CDR3 DNA is TGTGCCAGCAGCCAAGCGGGACAATATAATTCGCCC.

With regard to this clone: The gene symbols are mouse symbols. The observed sequence ends 4 residues before the CDR3 terminus, with the missing tail filled in from the germline J gene. The chain carries TRBV13-1 and TRBJ2-5; weak D call: TRBD1 (5 bases). The CDR3 totals 14 residues. Germline V CDR1 and CDR2: NSHNY, SYGAGN. CDR3: CASSDPRREDTQYF. The sequenced CDR3 bases are TGTGCCAGCAGTGATCCCCGCAGGGAAGAC.

Regarding this clone: The genes and germline here are from mouse. With the read ending 4 residues before the CDR3 end, the germline J gene is used to fill in that end. The rearrangement joins TRBV13-2 to TRBJ2-2, with 9 nucleotides matching TRBD1. From germline, CDR1 is NNHNN and CDR2 SYGAGS (reference sequence). The junction had 4 bases not matched to a gene; V was cut back by 2 bases and J by 2 bases. CDR3 length equals 16 residues. The CDR3 protein is CASGDSGTGNTGQLYF. The sequenced part of the CDR3 DNA is TGTGCCAGCGGTGACTCCGGGACAGGGAACACCGGG.

Concerning this clone itself: Gene names and germline match the mouse. Read coverage stops 4 residues before the CDR3 terminus; the germline J gene supplies the remainder. This CDR3 is also generated by other DNA sequences in the sample. The gene calls are TRBV1 and TRBJ2-4, with 7 bases lining up with TRBD1. This CDR3 has 13 amino acids. J lost 3 bases, V lost 4 bases, and 1 base had no gene match. Germline V CDR1 and CDR2: NSQYPW, LRSPGD (reference sequence). The CDR3 bases that were read are TGCACCTGCAGTGGACAGGGCCAAAAC. Translating it yields CTCSGQGQN. The entire CDR3 is CTCSGQGQNTLYF.

This clone turned up a few times. Any gene name here is a mouse gene name. Read sequence stops 4 residues before the CDR3 end, and the germline J gene provides the missing end. This CDR3 is also generated by other DNA sequences in the sample. The chain joins TRBV13-1 to TRBJ2-1, with TRBD2 matching 8 bases. This CDR3 region has 15 residues. The V and J ends lost 5 bases and 3 bases, in that order; junction bases with no gene match: 7. In germline, CDR1 is NSHNY, CDR2 SYGAGN. CDR3 sequence reads: CASSRDWGSYAEQFF. CDR3 DNA, as far as it was read: TGTGCCAGCAGCCGCGACTGGGGAAGCTATGCT.

As concerns this clone: Gene names refer to mouse genes. The CDR3 extends 4 residues past the end of the read, so its final part is completed from the germline J gene. The V and J genes are TRBV1 and TRBJ1-1; 9 nucleotides match TRBD1. This CDR3 is 13 amino acids long. Germline CDR1 and CDR2: NSQYPW and LRSPGD (reference sequence). V was clipped by 6 bases and J by 3 bases; unmatched bases: 2. This CDR3 reads CTCRRQGDTEVFF. Incomplete CDR3 DNA: TGCACCTGCAGGAGACAGGGGGACACA.

This clone was picked up a small number of times. The gene names here belong to mouse. With the read ending 4 residues before the CDR3 end, the germline J gene is used to fill in that end. The chain employs TRBV12-1 and TRBJ2-1; TRBD2 matches at 8 bases. Per germline, CDR1 SGHSN and CDR2 HYEKVE. The CDR3 sequence is 14 residues long. The CDR3 DNA, read in part, is TGTGCCAGCTCTCTGTTTCCTGGGGGGGCT. Residues: CASSLFPGGA. The whole CDR3 protein is CASSLFPGGAEQFF.

On this clone itself: Genes here carry mouse names. Read sequence stops 4 residues before the CDR3 end, and the germline J gene provides the missing end. V and J are TRBV19 and TRBJ2-5, with 10 nucleotides matching TRBD2. There are 16 residues in the CDR3. CDR1 and CDR2 (germline): FNHDT, SITEND (reference sequence). The CDR3 bases that were read are TGTGCCAGCAGTATAATCCTGGGGGGGCGCGAAGAC. Its translation: CASSIILGGRED. The CDR3 as a whole reads CASSIILGGREDTQYF.

About this clone: Mouse gene names apply. The read stops 4 residues short of the end of the CDR3; the missing end is completed from the germline J gene. Other nucleotide sequences from this sample produce the same CDR3. The V call is TRBV13-2, the J call TRBJ2-1; 9 bases are shared with TRBD1. Germline V gene data show CDR1 as NNHNN and CDR2 as SYGAGS (reference sequence). This CDR3 region has 14 residues. The V segment lost 4 bases and the J segment 3 bases; nucleotides outside the gene matches: 2. The CDR3 is CASGPTGGYAEQFF. The CDR3 DNA, read in part, is TGTGCCAGCGGTCCGACAGGGGGCTATGCT.

This clone turned up a few times. Mouse gene names apply. The read halts 3 residues ahead of the CDR3 end, with the missing end drawn from the germline J gene. This chain joins TRBV13-1 and TRBJ1-6, with 10 bases that match TRBD1. TRBJ1-6 is an ORF for which the function is uncertain. V lost 3 bases, J lost 7 bases, and 7 bases stayed unmatched. This CDR3 spans 16 amino acids. CDR1 and CDR2 from the germline V gene are NSHNY and SYGAGN. The DNA read from the CDR3 is TGTGCCAGCAGTGGCCCTCGGACAGGGGGAAATTCGCCC. Amino acids: CASSGPRTGGNSP. The entire CDR3 sequence reads CASSGPRTGGNSPLYF.

This clone came up many times. Germline and genes: mouse. The read ends 4 residues early relative to the CDR3; the germline J gene fills the gap. In the same sample, other DNA sequences code for this CDR3. The chain has TRBV17 and TRBJ2-5; unclear D gene. Germline CDR1 MNHDT, CDR2 YYDKIL. The V end was cut by 1 base, the J end by 3 bases, with 5 bases between. The CDR3 length is 13 residues. This CDR3 reads CASSRGQQDTQYF. CDR3 DNA, as far as it was read: TGTGCTAGCAGTAGAGGACAACAAGAC.

Note on this clone: Mouse germline and gene names are used. The observed sequence ends 4 residues before the CDR3 terminus, with the missing tail filled in from the germline J gene. The same CDR3 can be traced to other DNA sequences in this sample. The chain links TRBV19 to TRBJ1-1, with 8 bases fitting TRBD1. The CDR3 runs to 14 residues. J was trimmed by 1 base and V by 6 bases; bases with no gene match: 5. Germline CDR1 FNHDT, CDR2 SITEND (reference sequence). This CDR3 is CASIRGRGNTEVFF. CDR3 bases read: TGTGCCAGCATCAGGGGGCGCGGAAACACA.

This clone has a handful of counts. The germline and genes are mouse ones. The CDR3 end lies 4 residues beyond the end of the read and is filled in from the germline J gene. The chain employs TRBV31 and TRBJ1-2; D ambiguous. The germline CDR1 and CDR2 sequences are GKSSPN and SITVG. Trimming left V 1 base short and J 4 bases short, with 7 bases between. The CDR3 totals 12 residues. The part of the CDR3 DNA that was read is TGTGCCTGGAGTCGGTTGGGCTCC. It codes for CAWSRLGS. The entire CDR3 is CAWSRLGSDYTF. Full variable domain (outside the CDR3, taken from reference TRBV31 and TRBJ1-2): AQTIHQWPVAEIKAVGSPLSLGCTIKGKSSPNLYWYWQATGGTLQQLFYSITVGQVESVVQLNLSASRPKDDQFILSTEKLLLSHSGFYLCAWSRLGSDYTFGSGTRLLVI.

This clone was seen a handful of times. Germline and genes here are mouse. The read falls 4 residues short of the CDR3 end, and the missing part is taken from the germline J gene. This sequence joins TRBV31 and TRBJ2-1, with 11 bases identical to TRBD2. Germline CDR1 reads GKSSPN; CDR2 reads SITVG. After removal of 1 base from V and 0 bases from J, the junction contained 2 bases not matched to a gene. CDR3 length equals 16 residues. This CDR3 reads CAWSRLGGDNYAEQFF. The covered CDR3 bases are TGTGCCTGGAGTCGACTGGGGGGGGATAACTATGCT. The full variable domain, rest sourced from reference TRBV31 and TRBJ2-1, is AQTIHQWPVAEIKAVGSPLSLGCTIKGKSSPNLYWYWQATGGTLQQLFYSITVGQVESVVQLNLSASRPKDDQFILSTEKLLLSHSGFYLCAWSRLGGDNYAEQFFGPGTRLTVL.